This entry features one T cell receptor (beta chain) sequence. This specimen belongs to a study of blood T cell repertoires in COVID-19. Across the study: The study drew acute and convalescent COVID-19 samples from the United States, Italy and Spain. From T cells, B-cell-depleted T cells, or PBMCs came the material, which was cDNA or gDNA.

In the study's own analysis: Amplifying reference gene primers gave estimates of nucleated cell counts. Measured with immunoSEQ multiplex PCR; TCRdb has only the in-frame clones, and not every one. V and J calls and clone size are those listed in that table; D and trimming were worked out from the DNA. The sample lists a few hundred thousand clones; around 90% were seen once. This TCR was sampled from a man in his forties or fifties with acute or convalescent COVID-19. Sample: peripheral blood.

The CDR3: CAWSQGMAQPQHF. The CDR3 DNA reads TGTGCCTGGTCCCAGGGTATGGCTCAGCCCCAGCATTTT. V is TRBV30 and J is TRBJ1-5, with TRBD1 as a possible D gene (5 bases). This CDR3 contains 13 residues. Germline values: CDR1 GTSNPN, CDR2 SVGIG (reference sequence). V dropped 5 bases and J dropped 6 bases, with 14 bases sitting between them. Using reference TRBV30 and TRBJ1-5 for the parts outside the CDR3, the full variable domain is SQTIHQWPATLVQPVGSPLSLECTVEGTSNPNLYWYRQAAGRGLQLLFYSVGIGQISSEVPQNLSASRPQDRQFILSSKKLLLSDSGFYLCAWSQGMAQPQHFGDGTRLSIL.